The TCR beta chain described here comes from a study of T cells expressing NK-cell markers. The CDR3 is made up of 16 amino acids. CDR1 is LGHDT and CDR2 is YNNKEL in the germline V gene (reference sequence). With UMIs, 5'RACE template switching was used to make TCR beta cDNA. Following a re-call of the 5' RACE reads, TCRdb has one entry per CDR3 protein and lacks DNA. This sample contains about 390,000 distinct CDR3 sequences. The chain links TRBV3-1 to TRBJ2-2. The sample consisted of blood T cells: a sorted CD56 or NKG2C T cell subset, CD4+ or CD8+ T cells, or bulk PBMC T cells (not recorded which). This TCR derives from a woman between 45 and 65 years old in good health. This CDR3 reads CASSKKGFADTGELFF.